This T cell receptor (beta chain) emerged from a study of blood T cell repertoires in COVID-19. Looking at the study overall: Samples of COVID-19 (acute and convalescent) were obtained from the United States, Italy and Spain. PBMCs, B-cell-depleted T cells, or T cells were the source of the cDNA or gDNA that made up the material.

CDR3 length: 16 residues. The junction had 5 bases not matched to a gene; V was cut back by 1 base and J by 2 bases. Germline CDR1 SGHRS, CDR2 YFSETQ. Original analysis: Amplified reference gene primers provided the basis for estimating nucleated cell counts. The data were produced by immunoSEQ multiplex PCR, yet TCRdb's version contains in-frame clones alone and is incomplete. V, J and clone size reflect that table, while D and trimming were determined from the DNA. The table lists 150,000 to 200,000 clones, about 86% of them singletons. The sequenced material came from peripheral blood. J is TRBJ2-7 and V is TRBV5-1; 11 bases align to TRBD2. This TCR derives from a woman aged 80 or over with acute or convalescent COVID-19. The CDR3 loop is CASSLSSGGTAYEQYF. In DNA form, the CDR3 reads TGCGCCAGCAGCTTGTCTAGCGGGGGGACCGCCTACGAGCAGTACTTC.